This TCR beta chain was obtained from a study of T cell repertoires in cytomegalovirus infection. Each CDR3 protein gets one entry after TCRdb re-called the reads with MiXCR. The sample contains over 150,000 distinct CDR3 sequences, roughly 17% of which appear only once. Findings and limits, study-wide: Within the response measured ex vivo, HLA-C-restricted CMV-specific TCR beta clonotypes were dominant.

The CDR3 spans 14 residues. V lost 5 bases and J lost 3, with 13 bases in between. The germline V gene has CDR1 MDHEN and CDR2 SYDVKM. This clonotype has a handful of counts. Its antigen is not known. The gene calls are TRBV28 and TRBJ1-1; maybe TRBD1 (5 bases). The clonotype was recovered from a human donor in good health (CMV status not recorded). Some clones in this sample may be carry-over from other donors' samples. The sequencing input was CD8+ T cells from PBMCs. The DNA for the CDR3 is TGTGCCAGCAGTGCGCTCAGGGAGGACACTGAAGCTTTCTTT. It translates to CASSALREDTEAFF.